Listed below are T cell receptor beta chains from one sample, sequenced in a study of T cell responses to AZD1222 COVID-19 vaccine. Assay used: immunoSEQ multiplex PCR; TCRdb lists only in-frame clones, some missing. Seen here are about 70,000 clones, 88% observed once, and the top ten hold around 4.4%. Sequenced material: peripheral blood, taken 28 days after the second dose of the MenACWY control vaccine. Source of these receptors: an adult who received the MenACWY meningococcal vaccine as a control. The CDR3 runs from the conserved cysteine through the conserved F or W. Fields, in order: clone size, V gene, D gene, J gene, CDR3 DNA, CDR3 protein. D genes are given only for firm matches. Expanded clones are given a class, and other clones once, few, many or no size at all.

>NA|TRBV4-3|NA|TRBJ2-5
TGCGCCAGCAGCCTCATCCTCAGGGGAGAGACCCAGTACTTC
CASSLILRGETQYF
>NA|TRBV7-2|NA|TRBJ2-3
TGTGCCACCACAAGGGGGTGGACAGATACGCAGTATTTT
CATTRGWTDTQYF
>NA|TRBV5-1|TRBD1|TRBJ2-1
TGCGCCAGCAGCGGAAGACAGGGGTACAATGAGCAGTTCTTC
CASSGRQGYNEQFF
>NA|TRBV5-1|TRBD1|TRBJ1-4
TGCGCCAGCAATAGGGGGCCTAATGAAAAACTGTTTTTT
CASNRGPNEKLFF
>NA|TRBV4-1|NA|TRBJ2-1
TGCGCCAGCAGCCAGAGTGCGGGGACCGCCGGGAATGAGCAGTTCTTC
CASSQSAGTAGNEQFF
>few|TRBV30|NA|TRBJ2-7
TGTGCCTGGGGAGGGACCGACTACGAGCAGTACTTC
CAWGGTDYEQYF
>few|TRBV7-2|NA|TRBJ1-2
TGTGCCAGCAGTCTCGCGGGACGGAGTGGCTACACCTTC
CASSLAGRSGYTF
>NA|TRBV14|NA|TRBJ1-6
TGTGCCAGCAGCCAACAGGATCTCGGATCACCCCTCCACTTT
CASSQQDLGSPLHF
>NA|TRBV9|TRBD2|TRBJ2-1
TGTGCCAGCAGCGAGCGGGAGGGGTCCTACAATGAGCAGTTCTTC
CASSEREGSYNEQFF
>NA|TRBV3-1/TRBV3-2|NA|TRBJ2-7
TGTGCCAGCAGCCAAGGGGGCTGGAAACACGAGCAGTACTTC
CASSQGGWKHEQYF
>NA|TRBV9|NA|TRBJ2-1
TGTGCCAGCCAGCCAGCGAGCTCCTACAATGAGCAGTTCTTC
CASQPASSYNEQFF
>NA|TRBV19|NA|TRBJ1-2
TGTGCCAGTAGGCGGGGTAACTATGGCTACACCTTC
CASRRGNYGYTF
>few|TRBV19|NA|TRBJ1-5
TGTGCCAGTAGTATAGGTTTTCCTAATCAGCCCCAGCATTTT
CASSIGFPNQPQHF
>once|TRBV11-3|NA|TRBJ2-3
TGTGCCAGCAGCTTAGCCGGGACTAGCACAGATACGCAGTATTTT
CASSLAGTSTDTQYF
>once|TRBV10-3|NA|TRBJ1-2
TGTGCCATCAGTGGCGACAGAAACTATGGCTACACCTTC
CAISGDRNYGYTF
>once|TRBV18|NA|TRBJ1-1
TGTGCCAGCTCACCTAGGGACAACATGAACACTGAAGCTTTCTTT
CASSPRDNMNTEAFF
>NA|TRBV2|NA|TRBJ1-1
TGTGCCAGCAGTGAAGCGCTCTGGAACACTGAAGCTTTCTTT
CASSEALWNTEAFF
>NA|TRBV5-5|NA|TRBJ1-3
TGTGCCAGCAGCTTGGAGGGGCATCCTGGAAACACCATATATTTT
CASSLEGHPGNTIYF
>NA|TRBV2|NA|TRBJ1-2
TGTGCCAGCGGGATGGGGAATGACTATGGCTACACCTTC
CASGMGNDYGYTF
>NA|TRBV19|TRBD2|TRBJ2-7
TGTGCCAGTAGTCTTCTAGCGGGGGCATCCTACGAGCAGTACTTC
CASSLLAGASYEQYF
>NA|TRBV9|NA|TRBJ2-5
TGTGCCAGCAGCGTAGATGGCAGGGCCGAGACCCAGTACTTC
CASSVDGRAETQYF
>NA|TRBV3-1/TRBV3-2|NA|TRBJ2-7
TGTGCCAGCAGCCAAGAGCCCACCCCGATCTACGAGCAGTACTTC
CASSQEPTPIYEQYF
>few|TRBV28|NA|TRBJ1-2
TGTGCCAGCAGTCCCCCAGGGGCGCTTTATGGCTACACCTTC
CASSPPGALYGYTF
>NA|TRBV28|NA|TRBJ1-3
TGTGCCACACTCACAGGGTCTGGAAACACCATATATTTT
CATLTGSGNTIYF
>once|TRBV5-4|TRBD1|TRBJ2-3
TGTGCCAGCAGCTTGGACGACAGGGGAGAGAGCACAGATACGCAGTATTTT
CASSLDDRGESTDTQYF
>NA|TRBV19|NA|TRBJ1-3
TGTGCCAGTAGTATAAACAGGGAGACGGAGGACACCATATATTTT
CASSINRETEDTIYF
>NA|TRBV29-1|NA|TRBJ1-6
TGCAGCGTATCCTCCTCCTATAATTCACCCCTCCACTTT
CSVSSSYNSPLHF
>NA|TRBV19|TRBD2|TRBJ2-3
TGTGCCAGTAGAGACGGCGGGAGGGATACGCAGTATTTT
CASRDGGRDTQYF
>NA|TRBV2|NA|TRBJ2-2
TGTGCCAGCACTCTACCCGGTACTAGAATTCCCGGGGAGCTGTTTTTT
CASTLPGTRIPGELFF
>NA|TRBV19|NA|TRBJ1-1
TGTGCCAGTACGCCGACGTGGGCCGGCGGGTTCACTGAAGCTTTCTTT
CASTPTWAGGFTEAFF
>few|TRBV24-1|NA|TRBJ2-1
TGTGCCACCAGTGATTTGTACGCTGGATACAATGAGCAGTTCTTC
CATSDLYAGYNEQFF
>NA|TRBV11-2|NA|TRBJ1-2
TGTGCCAGCAGCACACAAAAGCAGGGCTACACCTTC
CASSTQKQGYTF
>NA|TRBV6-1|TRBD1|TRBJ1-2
TGTGCCAGCAGTGAAGCGGGACAGGTCCTATATGGCTACACCTTC
CASSEAGQVLYGYTF
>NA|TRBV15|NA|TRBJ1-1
TGTGCCACCAGCAGAGATCTAAAGGGAGGGACTGAAGCTTTCTTT
CATSRDLKGGTEAFF
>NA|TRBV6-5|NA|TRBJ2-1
TGTGCCAGCAGTTACGCCCCGGGGTCCTACAATGAGCAGTTCTTC
CASSYAPGSYNEQFF